Presented here are 19 T cell receptor beta chains from one specimen sequenced in a study of blood T cells in healthy people across ages. With a J-beta primer mix and a sample-barcoded 5' primer, a second PCR ran 7 to 11 cycles. TCRdb reprocessed the 5' RACE reads via MiXCR and lists one record per CDR3 protein. The sample has 1,500,000 or so distinct CDR3 sequences; about 42% are singletons. Material: blood. The receptors here all came from a woman younger than 35 in good health.

The chain carries TRBV7-9 and TRBJ2-7, with TRBD2 matching over 9 bases. Germline V gene lookup returns CDR1 SEHNR and CDR2 FQNEAQ (reference sequence). The CDR3 length is 16 residues. The ends lost 0 bases at V and 5 bases at J; junction bases unmatched: 8. CDR3 in amino acids: CASSLAPSGTIDEQYF. DNA of the CDR3: TGTGCCAGCAGCTTAGCGCCTAGCGGGACCATAGACGAGCAGTACTTC. The variable domain in full, completed from reference TRBV7-9 and TRBJ2-7, reads DTGVSQNPRHKITKRGQNVTFRCDPISEHNRLYWYRQTLGQGPEFLTYFQNEAQLEKSRLLSDRFSAERPKGSFSTLEIQRTEQGDSAMYLCASSLAPSGTIDEQYFGPGTRLTVT.

This clonotype was picked up a small number of times. The chain recombines TRBV27 with TRBJ2-7; either TRBD1 or TRBD2 may supply D (5 bases each). The CDR3 runs to 16 residues. Germline V lookup: CDR1 MNHEY, CDR2 SMNVEV (reference sequence). Trimming removed 4 bases from V and 0 bases from J, with 16 bases in between. The CDR3 DNA reads as TGTGCCAGCAGTTCCCTATCGGGACGGGGCTCCTACGAGCAGTACTTC. It is translated as CASSSLSGRGSYEQYF.

The J gene is TRBJ1-1, the V gene TRBV20-1; D is undetermined. Germline V gene lookup returns CDR1 DFQATT and CDR2 SNEGSKA (reference sequence). The CDR3 extends over 12 amino acids. The CDR3 sequence is CKNQRYGTEAFF. In DNA, the CDR3 is TGCAAAAACCAGAGATATGGCACTGAAGCTTTCTTT.

This clonotype has only a few counts. The chain employs TRBV7-9 and TRBJ1-5; D is perhaps TRBD1 (5 bases). CDR1 SEHNR and CDR2 FQNEAQ come from the germline V gene (reference sequence). Trimming removed 7 bases from V and 5 bases from J, with 15 bases in between. This CDR3 comprises 14 residues. CDR3 residues: CASTRGRSDQPQHF. The CDR3 bases are TGTGCCAGCACAAGGGGTCGGAGCGATCAGCCCCAGCATTTT.

The rearrangement links TRBV6-1 to TRBJ1-1, with D possibly matching TRBD1 (6 bases). Germline values: CDR1 MNHNS, CDR2 SASEGT. The CDR3 consists of 16 residues. Deletions cut 4 bases from V and 6 bases from J, with 21 bases between. CDR3 nucleotide sequence: TGTGCCAGCAGTGGGATACACAGGGTACAAGGTCCTGAAGCTTTCTTT. It yields the protein CASSGIHRVQGPEAFF.

This clonotype turned up a few times. CDR3 amino acids: CASSSVKGQIKGYTF. For the CDR3, the DNA is TGTGCCAGCAGTTCGGTCAAGGGACAGATTAAGGGCTACACCTTC. The rearrangement links TRBV28 to TRBJ1-2, with TRBD1 matching 7 bases. The trim removed 4 bases at V and 8 bases at J, leaving 13 bases unmatched. Germline V gene data show CDR1 as MDHEN and CDR2 as SYDVKM. This CDR3 has 15 amino acids.

The table lists this clonotype with a count of one. The chain carries TRBV7-2 and TRBJ2-4; D gene uncertain. The DNA end is a closer match to TRBJ2-7, so the J assignment may be wrong. Germline CDR1 reads SGHTA; CDR2 reads FQGNSA. The length of the CDR3 is 16 residues. CDR3 sequence reads: CASTNINTPFGHEQYF. As DNA, the CDR3 is TGTGCCAGCACCAATATCAACACCCCATTCGGCCACGAGCAGTACTTC.

This chain connects TRBV25-1 to TRBJ1-1; 8 bases line up with TRBD1. Unmatched junction bases numbered 5, after V lost 5 bases and J lost 3 bases. The CDR3 is made up of 14 amino acids. CDR1 is MGHDK and CDR2 is SYGVNS in the germline V gene. This chain's CDR3 is CASSRTGIHTEAFF. The CDR3 bases are TGTGCCAGCAGTCGGACAGGGATACACACTGAAGCTTTCTTT.

This chain links TRBV7-2 with TRBJ2-1, with D perhaps matching TRBD2 (6 bases). Trimming took 5 bases from V and 8 from J, leaving 22 bases between them. This CDR3 region has 16 residues. Per the germline V gene, CDR1 is SGHTA and CDR2 is FQGNSA. This CDR3 is CASSPPERENRHEQFF. The CDR3 DNA reads TGTGCCAGCAGCCCTCCCGAACGGGAGAACAGGCATGAGCAGTTCTTC.

The V and J genes are TRBV4-1 and TRBJ1-2; 7 nucleotides agree with TRBD1. The CDR3 length is 14 residues. Germline-derived CDR1 and CDR2 are MGHRA and YSYEKL. Trimming took 3 bases from V and 3 from J; bases not matched to a gene: 4. CDR3 region: CASSQDRTHYGYTF. For the CDR3, the DNA is TGCGCCAGCAGCCAGGACAGGACACACTATGGCTACACCTTC.

V is TRBV7-2 and J is TRBJ1-6; no clear D gene. V was shortened by 1 base and J by 10 bases, with 11 bases between the two germline ends. Germline CDR1 and CDR2: SGHTA and FQGNSA. There are 14 residues in the CDR3. DNA of the CDR3: TGTGCCAGCAGCTTAGTCTGGTTAGGGTCACCCCTCCACTTT. Translation gives CASSLVWLGSPLHF.

The chain has TRBV20-1 and TRBJ2-7, with D possibly matching TRBD2 (5 bases). The CDR3 consists of 14 residues. Trimming took 6 bases from V and 3 from J, leaving 18 bases between them. CDR1 is DFQATT, CDR2 SNEGSKA, per germline (reference sequence). Written as DNA, the CDR3 is TGCAGTGCCGGGATGGGGATGTCTAACTACGAGCAGTACTTC. Residues: CSAGMGMSNYEQYF.

The J gene is TRBJ1-1, the V gene TRBV12-3 or TRBV12-4, with a possible D match to TRBD1 (5 bases). Trimming took 0 bases from V and 0 from J, leaving 8 bases between them. CDR3 length: 15 residues. The CDR3 DNA is TGTGCCAGCAGTTTAGCAGGGGAGCTGAACACTGAAGCTTTCTTT. Amino acids: CASSLAGELNTEAFF.

J is TRBJ2-7 and V is TRBV4-3; D call uncertain. Germline-derived CDR1 and CDR2 are LGHNA and YSLEER. Trimming pared 0 bases from V and 1 base from J, leaving 10 bases between. The CDR3 totals 15 residues. The CDR3 sequence is CASSQDRQPSYEQYF. The DNA of the CDR3 is TGCGCCAGCAGCCAAGATCGTCAGCCATCCTACGAGCAGTACTTC.

The V and J genes are TRBV11-2 and TRBJ2-7; D tentatively reads TRBD1 or TRBD2 (5 bases each). Germline V gene data show CDR1 as SGHAT and CDR2 as FQNNGV. The V end was cut by 5 bases, the J end by 7 bases, with 15 bases between. This CDR3 contains 13 residues. The CDR3 reads CASSPGPSREQYF. The DNA of the CDR3 is TGTGCCAGCAGCCCGGGACCTTCGCGGGAGCAGTACTTC.

The chain combines TRBV20-1 with TRBJ1-5; the match to TRBD1 covers 8 bases. The CDR3 consists of 15 residues. CDR1 and CDR2 from the germline V gene are DFQATT and SNEGSKA (reference sequence). The junction had 5 bases not matched to a gene; V was cut back by 0 bases and J by 4 bases. CDR3 DNA: TGCAGTGCTAGAGATCCAGGGGGCTTTAATCAGCCCCAGCATTTT. It encodes CSARDPGGFNQPQHF.

Concerning this clonotype: A read error may explain this, as a much larger clone is one base away. The gene calls are TRBV3-1 and TRBJ2-4; D may be TRBD2 (6 bases). With the DNA end fitting TRBJ2-7 better, the J assignment may be wrong. The CDR3 extends over 16 amino acids. Germline V lookup: CDR1 LGHDT, CDR2 YNNKEL (reference sequence). CDR3: CASSQEPGGVGYEQYF. The CDR3 region has the DNA TGTGCCAGCAGCCAAGAGCCGGGCGGGGTGGGGTACGAGCAGTACTTC.

V and J are TRBV4-1 and TRBJ2-1, with D possibly being TRBD1 or TRBD2 (5 bases each). The length of the CDR3 is 16 residues. Germline V gene lookup returns CDR1 MGHRA and CDR2 YSYEKL. Trimming removed 0 bases from V and 5 bases from J, with 14 bases in between. This chain's CDR3 is CASSQDRGSRNNEQFF. The CDR3 DNA follows: TGCGCCAGCAGCCAAGATCGGGGCAGTCGAAACAATGAGCAGTTCTTC.

The rearrangement uses TRBV4-2 and TRBJ2-5; D unresolved. The assigned J gene may be wrong: the sequence end matches TRBJ2-7 better. This CDR3 is 15 amino acids long. Germline V gene sequence: CDR1 LGHNA, CDR2 YNFKEQ. CDR3 coding DNA: TGTGCCAGCAGCCAAGGTGGCAGCTACTCCTACGAGCAGTACTTC. This sequence encodes CASSQGGSYSYEQYF.